A selection of T cell receptor beta chains follows, all from one sample in a study of regulatory T cells in long-lasting Graves disease. TCRdb recomputed calls from the multiplex PCR reads with MiXCR, one row per CDR3 protein. The sample lists some 250,000 distinct CDR3 sequences, just over 20% occurring once. The input for sequencing was peripheral blood mononuclear cells (PBMCs), taken at new diagnosis, from a patient treated with antithyroid drugs. The receptor set was obtained from a female donor with Graves disease. Both conserved end residues are part of each CDR3. A D gene is named only where the DNA matches it firmly. Some rows mark clone size as missing; the rest say once, few, many or name a class of expanded clone.

D gene	V gene	J gene	clone size	CDR3 DNA	CDR3 protein
NA	TRBV7-8	TRBJ1-1	many	TGTGCCAGCAGCTTAACCCCGACGGGGGTTTCGACTGAAGCTTTCTTT	CASSLTPTGVSTEAFF
NA	TRBV7-2	TRBJ2-5	many	TGTGCCAGCAGCCCAGGGCGGCAAGAGACCCAGTACTTC	CASSPGRQETQYF
TRBD1	TRBV7-2	TRBJ2-1	many	TGTGCCAGCAGCTTAGCGCATTCGGGCCGTGGACAGGGTTACAATGAGCAGTTCTTC	CASSLAHSGRGQGYNEQFF
TRBD1	TRBV7-9	TRBJ1-2	NA	TGTGCCAGCAGCTTTAGGACAGGGGGAAGTGGCTACACCTTC	CASSFRTGGSGYTF
NA	TRBV3-1	TRBJ2-3	many	TGTGCCAGCAGCCAGGCCCAACAGGGCGATACGCAGTATTTT	CASSQAQQGDTQYF
NA	TRBV11-2	TRBJ1-3	NA	TGTGCCAGCAGCTTAGGGGCCTCTGGAAACACCATATATTTT	CASSLGASGNTIYF
NA	TRBV19	TRBJ1-5	many	TGTGCCACCAGACAGGGCAATCAGCCCCAGCATTTT	CATRQGNQPQHF
TRBD1	TRBV18	TRBJ2-1	many	TGTGCCAGCTCACCGTCGACAGGGATTAATGAGCAGTTCTTC	CASSPSTGINEQFF
TRBD2	TRBV6-5	TRBJ2-1	many	TGTGCCAGCAGTTATTTAGGGACTAGTTTATCTTATGAGCAGTTCTTC	CASSYLGTSLSYEQFF
TRBD1	TRBV20-1	TRBJ2-7	many	TGCAGTGCTAGGGAACTACAGGGGCCGCAATTTCCCGAGCAGTACTTC	CSARELQGPQFPEQYF
TRBD2	TRBV5-1	TRBJ2-3	many	TGCGCCAGCAGCGGTAGCGGGGGGGCCGGAGATACGCAGTATTTT	CASSGSGGAGDTQYF
NA	TRBV10-3	TRBJ2-5	many	TGTGCCATCAGGCTTGGGGAGATCCAAGAGACCCAGTACTTC	CAIRLGEIQETQYF
TRBD1	TRBV20-1	TRBJ2-1	NA	TGCAGTGCCACTGGGACAGATTACAATGAGCAGTTCTTC	CSATGTDYNEQFF
TRBD1	TRBV20-1	TRBJ2-3	few	TGCAGTGCTAGAGAAAGGGGGCCTACAGATACGCAGTATTTT	CSARERGPTDTQYF
NA	TRBV6-9	TRBJ2-3	NA	TGTGCCAGCAGTTACTTGGGGCGAACAGATACGCAGTATTTT	CASSYLGRTDTQYF
TRBD1	TRBV19	TRBJ1-2	NA	TGTGCCAGTAGTATGACACGACAGGGAGACTATGGCTACACCTTC	CASSMTRQGDYGYTF
NA	TRBV20-1	TRBJ1-1	many	TGCAGTGCTAGAGAGTGGCTGAACACTGAAGCTTTCTTT	CSAREWLNTEAFF
TRBD1	TRBV19	TRBJ1-2	many	TGTGCCAGTAGTCCCCGTGGAGGGGGCAGGTATGGCTACACCTTC	CASSPRGGGRYGYTF
NA	TRBV12-3/TRBV12-4	TRBJ2-4	NA	TGTGCCAGCAGTTTATGGGAGGGGGACATTCAGTACTTC	CASSLWEGDIQYF
TRBD1	TRBV20-1	TRBJ2-4	many	TGCAGTGCCAACCGGGACAGGGGGCAGTCGCGGAACATTCAGTACTTC	CSANRDRGQSRNIQYF
NA	TRBV7-2	TRBJ1-3	many	TGTGCCAGCAGCTTGCGGCCGAACTCTGGAAACACCATATATTTT	CASSLRPNSGNTIYF
NA	TRBV28	TRBJ2-5	NA	TGTGCCAGCAGTTTGTCTAGGGGTCCCCTCCAAGAGACCCAGTACTTC	CASSLSRGPLQETQYF
NA	TRBV5-1	TRBJ2-7	many	TGCGCCAGCAGCTTTGGGGCCAACGTGGGAACCTACGAGCAGTACTTC	CASSFGANVGTYEQYF
NA	TRBV6-1	TRBJ2-5	few	TGTGCCAGCAGGGGCCTAGCGCAACAAGAGACCCAGTACTTC	CASRGLAQQETQYF
NA	TRBV20-1	TRBJ1-6	NA	TGCAGTGCTAGAGATTTAATCGGAGGATATAATTCACCCCTCCACTTT	CSARDLIGGYNSPLHF
NA	TRBV10-3	TRBJ2-7	many	TGTGCCATCAGTGCCTCGGCGTCCAAGGGGGGTGAGCAGTACTTC	CAISASASKGGEQYF
NA	TRBV4-3	TRBJ1-1	many	TGCGCCAGCAGCCAAGGCCCCCTGGGCACTGAAGCTTTCTTT	CASSQGPLGTEAFF
NA	TRBV28	TRBJ1-4	NA	TGTGCCAGCTGCGGACAGAATGAAAAACTGTTTTTT	CASCGQNEKLFF
TRBD1	TRBV7-9	TRBJ1-4	NA	TGTGCCAGCAGCTGGGCGGCTTGGGACAGGCCTGCAACTAATGAAAAACTGTTTTTT	CASSWAAWDRPATNEKLFF
TRBD2	TRBV12-5	TRBJ2-7	many	TGTGCTAGTGGCCCCTTGACTAGCGTAGGATTCGAGCAGTACTTC	CASGPLTSVGFEQYF
NA	TRBV25-1	TRBJ1-3	NA	TGTGCCAGCAGTGAAGTAGGCAGTCTCCTCGACTCTGGAAACACCATATATTTT	CASSEVGSLLDSGNTIYF
NA	TRBV2	TRBJ1-1	NA	TGTGCCAGCAGTGAACGGGGGGGATCATTGGCCGCTTTCTTT	CASSERGGSLAAFF
NA	TRBV20-1	TRBJ1-3	many	TGCAGTGCTAGAGGGCCGACATTTGGAAACACCATATATTTT	CSARGPTFGNTIYF
TRBD1	TRBV11-2	TRBJ2-2	NA	TGTGCCAGCAGCTCTCAGGGGGCCTACACCGGGGAGCTGTTTTTT	CASSSQGAYTGELFF
TRBD1	TRBV5-4	TRBJ1-2	few	TGTGCCAGCAGCTTGGTGGGACAGGGGAGTGCTGGCTACACCTTC	CASSLVGQGSAGYTF
NA	TRBV11-3	TRBJ2-7	many	TGTGCCAGCAGCTCTACGGCCTACGAGCAGTACTTC	CASSSTAYEQYF
NA	TRBV29-1	TRBJ2-5	many	TGCAGCGTTGTGGGTGGGGGACGCGGAGAGACCCAGTACTTC	CSVVGGGRGETQYF
TRBD2	TRBV28	TRBJ2-3	few	TGTGCCAGCAGTTTGGCTAGCGGGGACACAGATACGCAGTATTTT	CASSLASGDTDTQYF
NA	TRBV6-5	TRBJ2-7	many	TGTGCCAGCAGTTGGGGTTCCTGGGGGGACGAGCAGTACTTC	CASSWGSWGDEQYF
NA	TRBV15	TRBJ2-3	many	TGTGCCACCAGCAGAGATCTGCCAGGTGGTGCAGATACGCAGTATTTT	CATSRDLPGGADTQYF
TRBD1	TRBV6-5	TRBJ1-5	many	TGTGCCAGCAGTTACGGGGGACAGGGCAATCAGCCCCAGCATTTT	CASSYGGQGNQPQHF